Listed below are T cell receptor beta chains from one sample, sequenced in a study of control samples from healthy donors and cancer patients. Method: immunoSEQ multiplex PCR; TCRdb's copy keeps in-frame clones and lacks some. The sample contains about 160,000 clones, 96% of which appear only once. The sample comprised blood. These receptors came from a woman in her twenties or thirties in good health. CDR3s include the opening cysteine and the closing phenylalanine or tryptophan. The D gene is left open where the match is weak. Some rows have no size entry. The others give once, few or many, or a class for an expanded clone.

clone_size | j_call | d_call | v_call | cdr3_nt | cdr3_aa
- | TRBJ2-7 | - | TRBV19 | TGTGCCAGTAGTCCGCCACGAGGGGTCTCCTACGAGCAGTACTTC | CASSPPRGVSYEQYF
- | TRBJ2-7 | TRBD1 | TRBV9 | TGTGCCAGCAGCGCAACAGGGGAGCGAGGGGAGCAGTACTTC | CASSATGERGEQYF
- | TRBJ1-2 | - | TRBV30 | TGTGCCTGGGGTAGGCCCCCCTATGGCTACACCTTC | CAWGRPPYGYTF
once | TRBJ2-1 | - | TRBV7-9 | TGTGCCAGCAGCTCGCCTCCCAAAGAGGGGAGGAGCGAGGAGCAGTTCTTC | CASSSPPKEGRSEEQFF
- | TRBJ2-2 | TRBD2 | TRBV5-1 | TGCGCCACCGCAAGACTAGCGGGGGCCACCGGGGAGCTGTTTTTT | CATARLAGATGELFF
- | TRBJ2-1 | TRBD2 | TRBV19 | TGTGCCAGTACCACAGCGGGAGGGAATGAGCAGTTCTTC | CASTTAGGNEQFF
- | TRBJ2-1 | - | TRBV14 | TGTGCCAGCAGCCAAGACTCGACTTTTTACAATGAGCAGTTCTTC | CASSQDSTFYNEQFF
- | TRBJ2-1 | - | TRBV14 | TGTGCCAGCAGCCAAGATTGGACTACTCTCAACAATGAGCAGTTCTTC | CASSQDWTTLNNEQFF
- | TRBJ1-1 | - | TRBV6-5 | TGTGCCAGCACTAGGGGCGGCAGGGCGGCAGCTTTCTTT | CASTRGGRAAAFF
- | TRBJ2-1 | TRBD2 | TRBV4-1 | TGCGCCAGCAGCCAAGTGTCAACTAGCGGGAGGATCAATGAGCAGTTCTTC | CASSQVSTSGRINEQFF
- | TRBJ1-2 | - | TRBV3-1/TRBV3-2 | TGTGCCAGCAGCCAAGATAGCAGAAGATATTATGGCTACACCTTC | CASSQDSRRYYGYTF
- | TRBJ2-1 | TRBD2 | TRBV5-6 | TGTGCCAGCAGCTTGGAATTAGCGGGAGGAGATGAGCAGTTCTTC | CASSLELAGGDEQFF
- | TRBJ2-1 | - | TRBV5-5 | TGTGCCAGCAGCCGGGACCCCACTTCGGCAATTGAGCAGTTCTTC | CASSRDPTSAIEQFF
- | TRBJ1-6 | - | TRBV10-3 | TGTGCCATCAGTGAGTCCCCCCGGCGGGCACCCCTCCACTTT | CAISESPRRAPLHF
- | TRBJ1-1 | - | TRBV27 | TGTGCCAGCAGTTTATCAGCCGGGGGAGTCACTGAAGCTTTCTTT | CASSLSAGGVTEAFF
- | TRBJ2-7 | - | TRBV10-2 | TGCGCCAGCAGCTCAGGTTACGAGCAGTACTTC | CASSSGYEQYF
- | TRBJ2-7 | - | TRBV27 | TGTGCCAGCAGTTTAGGGGGGTTTGTTGACGAGCAGTACTTC | CASSLGGFVDEQYF
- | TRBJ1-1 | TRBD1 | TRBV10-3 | TGTGCCATCAGTCTGGGACAGTTGAACACTGAAGCTTTCTTT | CAISLGQLNTEAFF